The sequence of this T cell receptor beta chain was determined in a study of cytomegalovirus exposure and HLA in healthy donors (dated by TCRdb to about 2017). Some background on the complete study: According to an earlier analysis of 587 of the donors, roughly 180 million T cells yielded over 100 million unique TCR beta sequences and 250 to 350 Gb of sequence data. Around 300 gigabases of sequencing data and some 85 million unique TCR sequences were included in an early release covering under 650 HLA-typed donors. Among the roughly 430 genotyped donors, around 81% belonged to the genetic ancestry cluster associated with self-reported Caucasian donors. The study aimed to test whether signatures of past pathogen exposure could be identified by cataloging public T cell receptors. The T cell repertoires of 666 subjects were profiled by immunosequencing and related to cytomegalovirus serostatus. Along with the roughly 670-subject first cohort, a separate validation cohort of about 110 different subjects was used. High-throughput TCR immunosequencing, statistical association of individual TCRs with disease status, and machine learning were combined to predict cytomegalovirus infection status. In a later analysis, previously published TCR beta repertoires from 600 to 850 donors were re-analyzed and high-resolution HLA genotyping was added so that TCR occurrence patterns could be studied. Rather than drawing on any new phenotypic data, the later analysis identified candidate immune exposures from TCR beta sequences and the way those sequences occurred across donors. An earlier analysis of roughly 600 of the donors used high-throughput TCR beta sequencing to judge whether each TCR beta V gene segment behaved as functional or pseudogenic. Alongside the repertoire data, information on donor age, sex, ethnicity and CMV serostatus was compiled. Genome-wide SNP genotypes for about 60% of the 666 donors were used in a later genetic analysis, which treated that subset as a discovery cohort. Every discovery cohort repertoire had been produced on one sequencing platform. HLA typing included class I and class II loci at four-digit resolution. Typing coverage varied by locus: about 620-640 donors for A, B, C, DRB1 and DQB1; around 560 for DQA1; approximately 610 for DPA1; more than 450 for DPB1. Because of strong linkage in the cohort, 5 or 6 DR-DQ haplotypes were treated as single units for association and clustering. On average, around 230,000 unique TCR beta nucleotide sequences were sequenced per donor among fewer than 500 genotyped donors of the cohort, with roughly 18% of those sequences being non-productive. General conclusions and limits of the study: HLA typing was unavailable for some donors at each locus, so association tests used only the typed subset. Compared with equally common non-associated chains, HLA-associated TCR beta chains in a later analysis were more clonally expanded and had lower generation probabilities. In vitro tests confirmed that three of the cytomegalovirus-associated TCR beta chains recognize cytomegalovirus antigens. Compared with the roughly 720-donor mean, donors in an Asian-associated ancestry cluster had fewer N-insertions in productive TCRs, according to a later genetic analysis. Because counts were too low, more than 15 rarely observed V segments, including chromosome 9 orphons, were left out of the earlier analysis of 587 of the donors. Across donors, most TCR sequences were observed very rarely, whereas some public TCRs were present in many individuals. The presence/absence analyses assumed that sequencing depth was roughly uniform across donors, and that assumption may not be true. In a later analysis, most CMV-associated TCR beta chains were found to appear HLA-restricted, with HLA associations seemingly driven largely by CMV exposure. The study listed 150 to 200 TCR beta chains as associated with cytomegalovirus. A cluster of highly shared sequence variants was judged likely to be a technical artifact of the sequencing pipeline. When HLA alleles, especially DR and DQ, strongly co-occurred, TCR associations were difficult to assign to individual alleles. Correlated functional status among segregating V segments might be attributable to linkage disequilibrium, but an unknown experimental factor could not be ruled out. The authors suggested that the approach could potentially be extended to other disease states and immunological phenotypes. A later analysis associated 16,951 TCR beta sequences with specific HLA alleles at a false discovery rate of 0.05. In a later genetic analysis, a missense DCLRE1C variant was associated with V-gene and J-gene trimming of TCR beta chains, and the association was replicated in an independent cohort. Because the 87-base-pair reads could not distinguish some IMGT-functional V segments, including TRBV6-2 and TRBV6-3, those segments were excluded. A later analysis reported that several top co-occurrence clusters appeared linked to parvovirus B19, influenza, CMV and Epstein-Barr virus. Cytomegalovirus status was reported to be diagnosed by the classifier with high specificity and sensitivity in both the original and validation cohorts. Only TCR beta chains were sequenced in this cohort, and the absence of alpha or paired-chain data limited detectable features. In an earlier analysis of some 500 of the donors, most TCR beta V segments appeared in productive rearrangements about 90% or about 30% of the time, broadly matching IMGT annotations. In a later analysis, the rate of TCR association differed among HLA loci, with DRB1 alleles having the most associated TCRs and HLA-C alleles having the fewest. A further reported finding was that TCR beta sequences accurately predicted the HLA-A and HLA-B alleles for most subjects in the first cohort. CMV serostatus was the only immune exposure information available for the cohort.

CDR1 and CDR2 are drawn from the germline V gene: MNHNS, SASEGT. Including the terminal cysteine and phenylalanine, the CDR3 comprises 17 residues. Only the CDR3 part of the read is kept: 51 bases, read in frame from the first base. Germline trimming: 4 bases from V, 2 bases from J; junction bases outside gene matches: 10. In total, 600 or so healthy bone marrow donors made up the cohort. All cohort members were sampled while nominally healthy, although unrecorded immune exposures were likely present. The donor tested CMV seropositive, placing the donor among the approximately 290 seropositive members of the cohort. A peripheral blood sample was collected from each donor, and TCR beta sequencing was performed on peripheral blood mononuclear cells. The Qiagen DNeasy Blood Extraction Kit was used to extract genomic DNA from the blood cell samples. Library preparation was by the immunoSEQ multiplex PCR assay. A mixture of 60 forward primers for TCR Vbeta segments and 13 reverse primers for TCR Jbeta segments was used in the multiplex PCR. A multiplex PCR assay on genomic DNA amplified the CDR3 region of rearranged TCR beta genes. The Illumina HiSeq System was used to sequence the amplified TCR beta libraries as 87-base-pair reads. For the original study's pipeline: Across the 500 to 850 repertoires, a later analysis counted some 80 million unique TCR beta chains, roughly 11 million of which were shared by at least two donors. To remove PCR and sequencing errors, raw reads were error-corrected and collapsed into unique sequences using a nearest-neighbor algorithm that merged closely related sequences. To assign V, D and J gene segments, CDR3 sequences were aligned to IMGT reference sequences. Each retained sequence needed at least a six-nucleotide match to both a V gene segment and a J gene segment. Rearrangements were classified as productive when the CDR3 lacked stop codons and remained in frame with V and J, and all other rearrangements were classified as non-productive. CDR3 was defined according to IMGT convention as the region running from the second conserved V-encoded cysteine to the conserved J-encoded phenylalanine. In an earlier analysis of approximately 500 of the donors, sequences lacking an unambiguous match to a single V gene segment were excluded. An earlier analysis of roughly 590 of the donors called V segments functional above 56.7% productive rearrangements and segregating when the between-donor standard deviation exceeded 5%. A statistical classification framework was built to diagnose cytomegalovirus status from the catalog of TCR beta chain sequences. V and J gene assignment, in a later analysis, came from comparing TCR nucleotide sequences with IMGT/GENE-DB human TR gene sequences. A later analysis assigned CDR3 sequences and most-parsimonious VDJ recombination scenarios with the TCRdist pipeline. In a later analysis, every TCR beta chain was defined by the combination of its CDR3 amino acid sequence and its V-gene family, and reads without a unique V-gene family were dropped. As a way to deal with suspected cross-contamination and a sequencing artifact, a later analysis dropped under 600 nucleotide sequences that were highly shared and had low generation probability. A later analysis calculated a clonal expansion index for each public chain from normalized within-repertoire ranks of inferred template counts. Generation probabilities in a later analysis came from a VDJ recombination model fitted to out-of-frame rearrangements, and those results were checked against IGoR. Hypergeometric tests were used in a later analysis to score TCR-TCR, TCR-HLA and TCR-CMV co-occurrence, with a repertoire-size bias correction applied to the TCR pairs. To estimate false discovery rates, a later analysis permuted the HLA or CMV assignments 20 times. In a later analysis, co-occurring TCRs were grouped using DBSCAN, and TCRdist sequence similarity was added for clustering within HLA-allele-positive subsets. Repertoires with fewer than 30,000 or more than 120,000 public chains, plus five repertoires with anomalous nucleotide sharing, were excluded from co-occurrence clustering. TCRdb retrieved this table from immuneACCESS and kept in-frame rearrangements only. Not all clones are present; in checked studies, unresolved V genes account for under half, and no reason is known for the remainder. The D gene and trimming were derived from the DNA, and the V and J assignments and clone size from that table. For this sample there are some 180,000 clones; over 70% appear just once. The ten biggest clones cover over 1.5% of the sample.

Of note for this clone: Its cognate antigen has yet to be identified. Base qualities were left out, and no much larger clone turns up one base away.

This receptor chain uses TRBV6-1 and TRBJ2-3; TRBD2 agrees with 9 junctional bases. The sequenced sample consisted of PBMCs. The clonotype comes from a man in his forties in good health and CMV-seropositive. This receptor carries the CDR3 CASSGGTSSQITDTQYF. The nucleotide sequence reads TGTGCCAGCAGTGGGGGGACTAGCAGCCAGATCACAGATACGCAGTATTTT.